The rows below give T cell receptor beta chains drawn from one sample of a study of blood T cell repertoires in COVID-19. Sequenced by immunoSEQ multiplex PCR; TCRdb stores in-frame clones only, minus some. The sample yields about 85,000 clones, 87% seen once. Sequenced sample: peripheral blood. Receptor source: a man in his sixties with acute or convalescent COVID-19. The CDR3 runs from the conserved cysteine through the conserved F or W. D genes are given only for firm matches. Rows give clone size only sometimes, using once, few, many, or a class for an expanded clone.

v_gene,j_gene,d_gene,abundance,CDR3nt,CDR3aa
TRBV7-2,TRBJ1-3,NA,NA,TGTGCCAGCAGCCGTGGAGGGGGGGAGGATGGAAACACCATATATTTT,CASSRGGGEDGNTIYF
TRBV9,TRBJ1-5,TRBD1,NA,TGTGCCAGCAGCGTGACAGGGGGCAATCAGCCCCAGCATTTT,CASSVTGGNQPQHF
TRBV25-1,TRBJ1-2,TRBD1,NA,TGTGCCAGCACCCCCGGGACAGGGGTTTATGGCTACACCTTC,CASTPGTGVYGYTF
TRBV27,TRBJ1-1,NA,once,TGTGCCAGCAGTTCCACCCCGACAGTGGACACTGAAGCTTTCTTT,CASSSTPTVDTEAFF
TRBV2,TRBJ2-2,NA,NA,TGTGCCAGCAGTGAAGGTCCTACCGGGGAGCTGTTTTTT,CASSEGPTGELFF
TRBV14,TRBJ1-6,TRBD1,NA,TGTGCCAGCACCATGACAGGGAATAATTCACCCCTCCACTTT,CASTMTGNNSPLHF
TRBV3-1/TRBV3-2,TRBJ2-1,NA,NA,TGTGCCAGCAGCCTGCGAAGCACCAATGAGCAGTTCTTC,CASSLRSTNEQFF
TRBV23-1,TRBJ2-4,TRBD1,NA,TGCGCCAGCAGTCATCAAGGACAGGGGGTTAAATGGGACATTCAGTACTTC,CASSHQGQGVKWDIQYF
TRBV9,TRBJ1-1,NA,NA,TGTGCCAGCAGCACAGAACCCACTGAAGCTTTCTTT,CASSTEPTEAFF
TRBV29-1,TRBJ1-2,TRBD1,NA,TGCAGCGCCGACAGGGTCACGACCTATGGCTACACCTTC,CSADRVTTYGYTF
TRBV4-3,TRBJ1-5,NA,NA,TGCGCCAGCAGCCAAGATACCAGGGTCAATCAGCCCCAGCATTTT,CASSQDTRVNQPQHF
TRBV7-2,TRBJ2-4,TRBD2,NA,TGTGCCAGCAGCCCTAGGACTAGGTGGGCCAAAAACATTCAGTACTTC,CASSPRTRWAKNIQYF
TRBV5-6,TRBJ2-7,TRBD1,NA,TGTGCCAGCAGCTTGATAGGGACAGGCACGAGCTCCTACGAGCAGTACTTC,CASSLIGTGTSSYEQYF
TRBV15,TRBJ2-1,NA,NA,TGTGCCACCAGCAGAGATTCTCCCGGGGGGCAGTTCTTC,CATSRDSPGGQFF
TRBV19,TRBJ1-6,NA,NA,TGTGCCAGTAGTATAAAGACAGGCTACTATAATTCACCCCTCCACTTT,CASSIKTGYYNSPLHF
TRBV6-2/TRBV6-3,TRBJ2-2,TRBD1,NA,TGTGCCAGCAGTTACTGGACAGGGTTTTTGACCGGGGAGCTGTTTTTT,CASSYWTGFLTGELFF
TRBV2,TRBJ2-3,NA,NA,TGTGCCAGCAGTGAAGGGGGGGGGCGAATGGCGCAGTATTTT,CASSEGGGRMAQYF
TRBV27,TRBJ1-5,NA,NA,TGTGCCAGCAGTTTATCTGCAGGGGTTCAGCCCCAGCATTTT,CASSLSAGVQPQHF
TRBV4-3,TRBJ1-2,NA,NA,TGCGCCAGCAGCCAAGAGGTGACAGCCATTGATGGCTACACCTTC,CASSQEVTAIDGYTF
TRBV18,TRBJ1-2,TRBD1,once,TGTGCCAGCTCACCACCGTCCGGACAGGGGGGTGGCTACACCTTC,CASSPPSGQGGGYTF
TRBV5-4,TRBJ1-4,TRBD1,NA,TGTGCCAGCAGCTTGGAGGGGGGACAGAAGACTGAAAAACTGTTTTTT,CASSLEGGQKTEKLFF
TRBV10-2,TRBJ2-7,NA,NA,TGCGCCAGCAGTGAGGGACTTGTCGGGCAGTACTTC,CASSEGLVGQYF
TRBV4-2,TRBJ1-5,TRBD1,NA,TGTGCCAGCAGCCAGGGGACAGGGGGTAGTCAGCCCCAGCATTTT,CASSQGTGGSQPQHF
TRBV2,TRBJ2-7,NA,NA,TGTGCCAGCAGTGAACCAGGGCACGAGCAGTACTTC,CASSEPGHEQYF
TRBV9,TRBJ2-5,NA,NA,TGTGCCAGCAGCGTAGCTCGGGCAGGGGTAGAGACCCAGTACTTC,CASSVARAGVETQYF